What follows are 27 T cell receptor beta chains derived from one specimen sequenced in a study of CD8+ T cells in alopecia areata. Extraction and reverse transcription of RNA yielded cDNA as the sequencing template. The repertoire was sequenced with immunoSEQ multiplex PCR; TCRdb's copy has only in-frame clones and lacks some. The sample lists 150,000 to 200,000 clones, around three fifths occurring once. Specimen: CD4+ T cells sorted from blood, collected at week 0. The receptor set was obtained from a human donor with alopecia areata.

The CDR3 sequence is CASSGDRGRANVLTF. CDR3 nucleotide sequence: TGTGCCAGCAGTGGGGACAGGGGCCGGGCCAACGTCCTGACTTTC. The V and J genes are TRBV6-5 and TRBJ2-6, with 10 bases identical to TRBD1. Unmatched junction bases numbered 3, after V lost 5 bases and J lost 5 bases. The CDR3 totals 15 residues. CDR1 and CDR2 from the germline V gene are MNHEY and SVGAGI.

This chain connects TRBV25-1 to TRBJ2-7; D not certain. The CDR3 has 12 residues. Trimming stripped 6 bases from V and 4 bases from J, with 10 bases between. The germline V gene encodes CDR1 MGHDK and CDR2 SYGVNS. This CDR3 is CASSNHGYEQYF. In DNA form, the CDR3 reads TGTGCCAGCAGCAATCACGGTTACGAGCAGTACTTC.

The genes are TRBV5-1 and TRBJ2-5; tentatively, D is TRBD2 (7 bases). The V gene lost 3 bases and the J gene lost 5 bases, with 14 bases spanning the gap. CDR1 and CDR2 (germline): SGHRS, YFSETQ. This CDR3 has 14 amino acids. The CDR3 sequence: CASSYGGAKETQYF. In DNA, the CDR3 is TGCGCCAGCAGCTATGGGGGGGCCAAGGAGACCCAGTACTTC.

This clone was counted only a few times. The chain recombines TRBV6-6 with TRBJ1-4; D gene uncertain. The CDR3 runs to 15 residues. Trimming took off 0 bases at V and 4 bases at J, with 9 bases between the two ends. The germline V gene has CDR1 MNHNY and CDR2 SVGAGI (reference sequence). The CDR3 spells CASSYSGGNNEKLFF. CDR3 sequence (DNA): TGTGCCAGCAGTTACTCGGGAGGGAATAATGAAAAACTGTTTTTT.

The CDR3 DNA reads TGTGCCATCAGTGAGGGTCCGGGGCTGGCCAAAAACATTCAGTACTTC. It is translated as CAISEGPGLAKNIQYF. The gene calls are TRBV10-3 and TRBJ2-4; D may correspond to TRBD1 or TRBD2 (5 bases each). The germline gives CDR1 ENHRY, CDR2 SYGVKD. Trimming cost V 2 bases and J 1 base, with 12 bases left between them. The CDR3 spans 16 residues.

The chain is built from TRBV27 and TRBJ1-5; possibly TRBD1 for D (5 bases). The CDR3 has 18 amino acids. Germline values: CDR1 MNHEY, CDR2 SMNVEV (reference sequence). Trimming pared 5 bases from V and 4 bases from J, leaving 24 bases between. Written as DNA, the CDR3 is TGTGCCAGCAGTCGAAATATCTACACGGCGACAGCTAATCAGCCCCAGCATTTT. Amino acid sequence: CASSRNIYTATANQPQHF.

V usage is TRBV19 and J usage is TRBJ2-5, with a tentative D call TRBD1 (6 bases). Looked up from germline, CDR1 is LNHDA and CDR2 is SQIVND (reference sequence). V lost 0 bases to trimming and J lost 5 bases, with 16 bases between them. The length of the CDR3 is 16 residues. CDR3 loop: CASSIDTQLRGETQYF. Written as DNA, the CDR3 is TGTGCCAGTAGTATAGATACCCAACTGAGGGGGGAGACCCAGTACTTC. Complete variable domain (other parts from reference TRBV19 and TRBJ2-5): DGGITQSPKYLFRKEGQNVTLSCEQNLNHDAMYWYRQDPGQGLRLIYYSQIVNDFQKGDIAEGYSVSREKKESFPLTVTSAQKNPTAFYLCASSIDTQLRGETQYFGPGTRLLVL.

The V and J genes are TRBV5-1 and TRBJ2-7; 9 bases align to TRBD1. Germline trimming cut 4 bases from V and 2 bases from J; bases unmatched to any gene: 7. The length of the CDR3 is 15 residues. Germline CDR1 is SGHRS and CDR2 is YFSETQ. CDR3 bases: TGCGCCAGCAGCGGCGGGACAGGGCTTACCTACGAGCAGTACTTC. This sequence encodes CASSGGTGLTYEQYF.

V and J are TRBV6-1 and TRBJ1-2, with D hard to call. This CDR3 has 17 amino acids. Germline CDR1 and CDR2: MNHNS and SASEGT. Trimming pared 3 bases from V and 4 bases from J, leaving 21 bases between. CDR3 sequence: CASSDGRLIGRGYGYTF. CDR3 sequence (DNA): TGTGCCAGCAGTGACGGACGGTTAATTGGACGGGGCTATGGCTACACCTTC.

V and J are TRBV4-1 and TRBJ1-5; TRBD1 is a possible D gene (5 bases). Germline CDR1 is MGHRA and CDR2 is YSYEKL. There are 16 residues in the CDR3. Trimming removed 1 base at V and 6 bases at J, with 16 bases between. CDR3 coding DNA: TGCGCCAGCAGCCAAGTTGAGATGGGGGTGCCTCAGCCCCAGCATTTT. Amino acids: CASSQVEMGVPQPQHF.

This clone turned up a few times. The chain is built from TRBV4-2 and TRBJ2-5; D is unresolved. The CDR3 runs to 15 residues. Germline V gene sequence: CDR1 LGHNA, CDR2 YNFKEQ. Trimming took off 0 bases at V and 7 bases at J, with 15 bases between the two ends. CDR3 DNA sequence: TGTGCCAGCAGCCAAGACCTCGAACAGCTGGGGACCCAGTACTTC. Translated: CASSQDLEQLGTQYF.

The sample holds a few counts of this clone. The gene calls are TRBV29-1 and TRBJ1-1, with D unresolved. CDR1 is SQVTM, CDR2 ANQGSEA, per germline. V was cut by 7 bases and J by 2 bases, with 5 bases left in between. This CDR3 has 10 residues. The CDR3 coding sequence is TGCAGCGCGTCCAACACTGAAGCTTTCTTT. Protein: CSASNTEAFF.

The sample holds a few counts of this clone. The chain recombines TRBV27 with TRBJ2-7, with 9 bases identical to TRBD1. V lost 4 bases to trimming and J lost 2 bases; unmatched junction nucleotides: 3. The CDR3 spans 14 residues. CDR1 MNHEY and CDR2 SMNVEV come from the germline V gene (reference sequence). CDR3 region: CASSYRDRAYEQYF. The CDR3 DNA is TGTGCCAGCAGTTACCGGGACAGGGCCTACGAGCAGTACTTC.

The V gene is TRBV15, the J gene TRBJ1-3; a possible D gene is TRBD1 (6 bases). V was trimmed by 7 bases and J by 0 bases, leaving 13 bases between them. This CDR3 has 15 residues. Germline V lookup: CDR1 LNHNV, CDR2 YYDKDF (reference sequence). CDR3 nucleotides: TGTGCCACCACCCCGGGACATCTCTCTGGAAACACCATATATTTT. Translating gives CATTPGHLSGNTIYF.

The genes are TRBV11-3 and TRBJ1-6, with 8 bases that match TRBD1. The CDR3 contains 14 residues. Losses at the gene ends were 2 bases for V and 8 bases for J; bases not matched to a gene: 2. The germline V gene has CDR1 SGHNT and CDR2 YENEEA. The CDR3 loop reads CASSLSGGYSPLHF. The CDR3, as DNA: TGTGCCAGCAGCTTATCAGGGGGCTATTCACCCCTCCACTTT. Together with reference TRBV11-3 and TRBJ1-6, the CDR3 gives the full variable domain: EAGVVQSPRYKIIEKKQPVAFWCNPISGHNTLYWYLQNLGQGPELLIRYENEEAVDDSQLPKDRFSAERLKGVDSTLKIQPAELGDSAVYLCASSLSGGYSPLHFGNGTRLTVT.

The chain combines TRBV4-2 with TRBJ1-1; perhaps TRBD1 as D (5 bases). Looked up from germline, CDR1 is LGHNA and CDR2 is YNFKEQ. This CDR3 spans 13 amino acids. Trimming pared 0 bases from V and 11 bases from J, leaving 13 bases between. Written as DNA, the CDR3 is TGTGCCAGCAGCCAAGAGCCAGGGCCTCTTGCTTTCTTT. Its translation: CASSQEPGPLAFF.

The V call is TRBV30, the J call TRBJ2-2; no firm D call. V dropped 0 bases and J dropped 9 bases, with 11 bases sitting between them. Germline values: CDR1 GTSNPN, CDR2 SVGIG (reference sequence). The CDR3 runs to 13 residues. This CDR3 is CAWSVGPPRELFF. The CDR3 DNA reads TGTGCCTGGAGTGTAGGCCCTCCCCGGGAGCTGTTTTTT.

This clone was detected only once. V and J are TRBV30 and TRBJ1-6; a possible D gene is TRBD1 (5 bases). Germline V gene sequence: CDR1 GTSNPN, CDR2 SVGIG (reference sequence). V gave up 2 bases and J gave up 6 bases, with 8 bases separating them. The length of the CDR3 is 13 residues. DNA for the CDR3: TGTGCCTGGAGTCAGGGATTTAATTCACCCCTCCACTTT. It yields the protein CAWSQGFNSPLHF.

The V call is TRBV30, the J call TRBJ1-6; a weak D match, TRBD1 (6 bases). CDR3 length equals 15 residues. V was trimmed by 0 bases and J by 4 bases, leaving 10 bases between them. Germline-derived CDR1 and CDR2 are GTSNPN and SVGIG (reference sequence). The CDR3 sequence: CAWSVGRGYNSPLHF. The CDR3 nucleotides read TGTGCCTGGAGTGTAGGCAGGGGTTATAATTCACCCCTCCACTTT.

This clone was counted between two and nine times. The CDR3 sequence is CASSYQVQNQPQHF. CDR3 coding DNA: TGTGCCAGCAGCTACCAGGTTCAGAATCAGCCCCAGCATTTT. V and J are TRBV7-2 and TRBJ1-5, with D hard to call. Trimming took off 4 bases at V and 4 bases at J, with 11 bases between the two ends. The CDR3 sequence is 14 residues long. The V gene's germline CDR1 is SGHTA and CDR2 FQGNSA.

The genes are TRBV2 and TRBJ1-5, with 7 bases lining up with TRBD1. The CDR3 extends over 13 amino acids. Losses at the gene ends were 7 bases for V and 7 bases for J; bases not matched to a gene: 7. Per the germline V gene, CDR1 is SNHLY and CDR2 is FYNNEI. CDR3 DNA: TGTGCCAGCACCCCAGACAGGGCACAGCCCCAGCATTTT. Translated: CASTPDRAQPQHF.

The V and J genes are TRBV6-1 and TRBJ1-4; D gene ambiguous. V was trimmed by 3 bases and J by 2 bases, leaving 13 bases between them. The germline V gene has CDR1 MNHNS and CDR2 SASEGT. CDR3 size: 16 residues. This chain's CDR3 is CASSDDGRNTNEKLFF. The DNA for the CDR3 is TGTGCCAGCAGTGACGACGGACGGAACACTAATGAAAAACTGTTTTTT.

The V and J genes are TRBV12-2 and TRBJ2-1. TRBV12-2 is a pseudogene segment. CDR3 length: 12 residues. This CDR3 is CASRLDRGPMFF. The CDR3, as DNA: TGTGCAAGTCGCTTAGATCGGGGGCCAATGTTCTTC.

The chain employs TRBV27 and TRBJ1-6, with D unresolved. The CDR3 runs 13 residues. Per the germline V gene, CDR1 is MNHEY and CDR2 is SMNVEV (reference sequence). Between the trimmed V and J ends, which lost 2 bases and 7 bases, there was a span of 6 bases. Written as DNA, the CDR3 is TGTGCCAGCAGTTTAATTTCGAATTCACCCCTCCACTTT. Translation: CASSLISNSPLHF.

On this clone itself: One junction end disagrees with the germline gene, perhaps due to a read error. The genes are TRBV29-1 and TRBJ1-2; D possibly corresponds to TRBD1 (5 bases). CDR1 is SQVTM and CDR2 is ANQGSEA in the germline V gene. This CDR3 comprises 8 residues. The CDR3 nucleotides read TGTGGGACCGATGGCTACACCTTC. This gives the protein CGTDGYTF.

This clone was observed at least ten times. The rearrangement joins TRBV23-1 to TRBJ1-5; D remains ambiguous. TRBV23-1 is annotated as an ORF whose role is uncertain. V lost 5 bases, J lost 13 bases, and 9 bases lay in between. The CDR3 consists of 10 residues. CDR3 DNA sequence: TGCGCCAGCAGTGCTCGATCTCAGCATTTT. Translated, it gives CASSARSQHF.

This clone was seen a handful of times. The V call is TRBV29-1, the J call TRBJ2-2; D is possibly TRBD1 (6 bases). The V gene's germline CDR1 is SQVTM and CDR2 ANQGSEA. CDR3 length equals 14 residues. V was shortened by 6 bases and J by 2 bases, with 13 bases between the two germline ends. Written as DNA, the CDR3 is TGCAGCGTCAGGGGACGGATTAACACCGGGGAGCTGTTTTTT. This sequence encodes CSVRGRINTGELFF.